Presented here are 15 T cell receptor beta chains from one specimen sequenced in a study of blood T cell repertoires in COVID-19. Repertoires were generated with immunoSEQ multiplex PCR, while TCRdb's copy carries only in-frame clones and drops some. Found here are about 27,000 clones, around 80% of them singletons; the top ten hold 42%. Sequenced material: peripheral blood. The receptors stem from a woman older than 75 with acute or convalescent COVID-19.

This clone was counted between two and nine times. V gene TRBV20-1 combines with J gene TRBJ2-3, with TRBD2 identical over 10 bases. CDR1 and CDR2 (germline): DFQATT, SNEGSKA (reference sequence). The CDR3 contains 14 residues. V was pared by 3 bases and J by 7 bases, with 7 bases of the junction left unmatched. This chain's CDR3 is CSASLLAGENTQYF. The CDR3 DNA reads as TGCAGTGCTAGTTTGCTAGCGGGAGAGAATACGCAGTATTTT.

The chain carries TRBV28 and TRBJ1-2; D remains ambiguous. The CDR3 spans 16 residues. Per germline, CDR1 MDHEN and CDR2 SYDVKM. V lost 11 bases to trimming and J lost 3 bases, with 25 bases between them. The CDR3 region has the DNA TGTGCCTGCTCGGTTGGAGGACCGGACGGGTACTATGGCTACACCTTC. Translated, it gives CACSVGGPDGYYGYTF.

The genes are TRBV2 and TRBJ1-2, with a possible D match to TRBD1 (5 bases). CDR1 and CDR2 from the germline V gene are SNHLY and FYNNEI. Trimming stripped 6 bases from V and 4 bases from J, with 6 bases between. CDR3 size: 11 residues. The CDR3 protein is CASRQAYGYTF. The CDR3 coding sequence is TGTGCCAGCAGACAGGCCTATGGCTACACCTTC.

This chain joins TRBV7-2 and TRBJ2-2; 8 bases match TRBD1. Germline CDR1 and CDR2: SGHTA and FQGNSA. CDR3 length: 16 residues. After removal of 2 bases from V and 3 bases from J, the junction contained 5 bases not matched to a gene. CDR3 residues: CASSLFGQGDTGELFF. CDR3 coding DNA: TGTGCCAGCAGCTTATTTGGACAGGGAGACACCGGGGAGCTGTTTTTT.

V gene TRBV12-5 combines with J gene TRBJ1-3, with D possibly being TRBD1 (6 bases). The CDR3 extends over 15 amino acids. V lost 2 bases and J 2 bases, leaving 10 bases between the germline ends. Germline lookup yields CDR1 LGHNT and CDR2 FRNRAP. Here the CDR3 DNA reads TGTGCTAGTGGTTTGCGCACAGGGCCTGGAAACACCATATATTTT. Protein product: CASGLRTGPGNTIYF.

The genes are TRBV7-3 and TRBJ2-3, with 9 bases lining up with TRBD1. CDR1 and CDR2 from the germline V gene are SGHTA and FQGTGA. There are 16 residues in the CDR3. Trimming took 5 bases from V and 2 from J; bases not matched to a gene: 8. CDR3 DNA sequence: TGTGCCAGCAGCCCAAGGGGACAGGGAGTCACAGATACGCAGTATTTT. It encodes CASSPRGQGVTDTQYF.

V and J are TRBV7-2 and TRBJ1-6; 11 positions agree with TRBD1. Germline assignment: CDR1 SGHTA and CDR2 FQGNSA. The J segment lost 6 bases and the V segment lost 1 base, leaving 2 bases of the junction unmatched. This CDR3 comprises 16 residues. CDR3 amino acids: CASSLVGTGGNSPLHF. CDR3 in DNA: TGTGCCAGCAGCTTAGTCGGGACAGGGGGTAATTCACCCCTCCACTTT. The variable domain in full, completed from reference TRBV7-2 and TRBJ1-6, reads GAGVSQSPSNKVTEKGKDVELRCDPISGHTALYWYRQSLGQGLEFLIYFQGNSAPDKSGLPSDRFSAERTGGSVSTLTIQRTQQEDSAVYLCASSLVGTGGNSPLHFGNGTRLTVT.

The rearrangement joins TRBV5-4 to TRBJ1-2; 8 nucleotides match TRBD1. CDR3 length: 16 residues. CDR1 is SGHNT and CDR2 is YYREEE in the germline V gene (reference sequence). Trimming took 2 bases from V and 3 from J; bases not matched to a gene: 9. In nucleotides, the CDR3 is TGTGCCAGCAGCTTAGATGGTCAGGGGGCCTACTATGGCTACACCTTC. Translation: CASSLDGQGAYYGYTF.

The chain links TRBV9 to TRBJ1-3; TRBD1 matches at 9 bases. CDR1 SGDLS and CDR2 YYNGEE come from the germline V gene. The CDR3 is 15 amino acids. J lost 4 bases, V lost 2 bases, and 4 bases had no gene match. CDR3 bases: TGTGCCAGCAGCGTTACCGGGACAGGGGGAAACACCATATATTTT. It yields the protein CASSVTGTGGNTIYF.

J is TRBJ1-2 and V is TRBV18; no firm D call. Trimming left V 5 bases short and J 7 bases short, with 11 bases between. Germline V lookup: CDR1 KGHSH, CDR2 LQKENI. The CDR3 consists of 12 residues. CDR3 in DNA: TGTGCCAGCTCAGCGAGGGAATTTGGCTACACCTTC. Translation gives CASSAREFGYTF.

The chain couples TRBV27 to TRBJ2-1; no reliable D call. The CDR3 loop spans 16 amino acids. V was shortened by 5 bases and J by 5 bases, with 19 bases between the two germline ends. Germline V gene lookup returns CDR1 MNHEY and CDR2 SMNVEV (reference sequence). The CDR3: CASSPRAATWNNEQFF. DNA for the CDR3: TGTGCCAGCAGTCCCCGTGCGGCCACTTGGAACAATGAGCAGTTCTTC.

The chain joins TRBV4-2 to TRBJ2-3; 7 bases are shared with TRBD2. This CDR3 has 14 residues. V shed 3 bases, J shed 2 bases, and the junction held 2 bases outside the gene matches. Germline V gene lookup returns CDR1 LGHNA and CDR2 YNFKEQ. The CDR3 protein is CASSHLADTDTQYF. CDR3 sequence (DNA): TGTGCCAGCAGCCACCTAGCGGACACAGATACGCAGTATTTT.

The V gene is TRBV5-1, the J gene TRBJ2-7, with 16 bases matching TRBD2. The germline gives CDR1 SGHRS, CDR2 YFSETQ. The CDR3 loop spans 17 amino acids. Trimming cost V 3 bases and J 4 bases; bases outside gene matches: 7. CDR3 in amino acids: CASSSPGLAGGRYEQYF. For the CDR3, the DNA is TGCGCCAGCAGCTCCCCGGGACTAGCGGGAGGGAGGTACGAGCAGTACTTC. The full variable domain, with the rest looked up from reference TRBV5-1 and TRBJ2-7, is KAGVTQTPRYLIKTRGQQVTLSCSPISGHRSVSWYQQTPGQGLQFLFEYFSETQRNKGNFPGRFSGRQFSNSRSEMNVSTLELGDSALYLCASSSPGLAGGRYEQYFGPGTRLTVT.

The V call is TRBV30, the J call TRBJ1-4; no definite D call. Germline lookup yields CDR1 GTSNPN and CDR2 SVGIG (reference sequence). This CDR3 has 15 residues. Trimming pared 3 bases from V and 0 bases from J, leaving 11 bases between. CDR3 nucleotides: TGTGCCTGGAGACAGTTCGAAGCAACTAATGAAAAACTGTTTTTT. Translated, it gives CAWRQFEATNEKLFF.

The chain links TRBV28 to TRBJ2-7, with D possibly matching TRBD2 (5 bases). The CDR3 covers 12 residues. V was trimmed by 6 bases and J by 6 bases, leaving 12 bases between them. The V gene's germline CDR1 is MDHEN and CDR2 SYDVKM. The CDR3 spells CASRLGRREQYF. The CDR3 bases are TGTGCCAGCAGACTAGGTAGGCGCGAGCAGTACTTC.